This T cell receptor beta chain stems from a study of control samples from healthy donors and cancer patients. CDR1 and CDR2 from the germline V gene are LNHDA and SQIVND (reference sequence). Trimming cost V 3 bases and J 1 base; bases outside gene matches: 4. This CDR3 is 15 amino acids long. TCRdb's copy holds only in-frame clones and misses some; the assay was immunoSEQ multiplex PCR. Of roughly 200,000 clones detected, about 93% appear once; the ten largest clones hold over 1.1%. The sample consisted of blood. This TCR derives from a man aged 18-30 years in good health. V gene TRBV19 combines with J gene TRBJ2-3; 7 bases map to TRBD1. CDR3 in amino acids: CASSMNRGGTDTQYF. The CDR3 DNA reads TGTGCCAGTAGTATGAACAGGGGCGGCACAGATACGCAGTATTTT.